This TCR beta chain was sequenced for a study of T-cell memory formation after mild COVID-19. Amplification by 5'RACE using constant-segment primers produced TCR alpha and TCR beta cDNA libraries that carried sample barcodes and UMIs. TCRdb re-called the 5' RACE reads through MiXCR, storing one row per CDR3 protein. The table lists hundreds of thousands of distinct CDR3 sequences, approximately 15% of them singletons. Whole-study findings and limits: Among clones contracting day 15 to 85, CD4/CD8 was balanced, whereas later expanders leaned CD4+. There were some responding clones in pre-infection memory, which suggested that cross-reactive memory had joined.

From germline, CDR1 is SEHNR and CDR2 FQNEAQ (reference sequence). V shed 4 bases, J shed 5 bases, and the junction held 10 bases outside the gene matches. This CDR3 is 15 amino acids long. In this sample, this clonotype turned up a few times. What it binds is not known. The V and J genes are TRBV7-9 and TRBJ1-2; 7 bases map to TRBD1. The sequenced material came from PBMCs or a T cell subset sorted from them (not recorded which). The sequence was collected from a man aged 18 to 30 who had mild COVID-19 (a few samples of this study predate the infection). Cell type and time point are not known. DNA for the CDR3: TGTGCCAGCAGCTCAGCGGCAGGGGGACGGTATGGCTACACCTTC. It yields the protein CASSSAAGGRYGYTF.